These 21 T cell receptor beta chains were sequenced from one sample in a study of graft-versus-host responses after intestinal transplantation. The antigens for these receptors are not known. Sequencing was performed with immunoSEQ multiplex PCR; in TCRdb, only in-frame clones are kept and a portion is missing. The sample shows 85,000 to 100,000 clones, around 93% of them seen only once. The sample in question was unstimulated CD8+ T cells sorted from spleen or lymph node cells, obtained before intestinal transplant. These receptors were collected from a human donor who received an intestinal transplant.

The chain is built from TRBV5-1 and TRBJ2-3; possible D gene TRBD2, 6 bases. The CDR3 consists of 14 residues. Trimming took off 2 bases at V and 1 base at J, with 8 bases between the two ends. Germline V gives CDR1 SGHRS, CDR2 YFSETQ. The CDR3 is CASSFGGGTDTQYF. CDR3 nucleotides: TGCGCCAGCAGCTTCGGCGGGGGCACAGATACGCAGTATTTT.

CDR3 region: CASRPLDRSETEAFF. The CDR3 nucleotides read TGTGCCAGTAGGCCCTTGGACAGGTCGGAGACTGAAGCTTTCTTT. The chain uses TRBV19 and TRBJ1-1; 7 nucleotides align to TRBD1. The CDR3 sequence is 15 residues long. Germline loops: CDR1 LNHDA, CDR2 SQIVND (reference sequence). V was pared by 6 bases and J by 5 bases, with 12 bases of the junction left unmatched.

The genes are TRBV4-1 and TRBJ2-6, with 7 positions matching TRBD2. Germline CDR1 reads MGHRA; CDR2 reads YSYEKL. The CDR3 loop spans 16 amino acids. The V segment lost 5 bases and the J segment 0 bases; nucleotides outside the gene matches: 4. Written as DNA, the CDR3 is TGCGCCAGCAGCGTGGGAGGGCCCTCTGGGGCCAACGTCCTGACTTTC. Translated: CASSVGGPSGANVLTF.

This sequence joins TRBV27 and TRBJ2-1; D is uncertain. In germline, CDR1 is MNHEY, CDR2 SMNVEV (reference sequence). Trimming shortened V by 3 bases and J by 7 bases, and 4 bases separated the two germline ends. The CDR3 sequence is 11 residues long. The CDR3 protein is CASSFNNEQFF. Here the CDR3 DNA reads TGTGCCAGCAGTTTCAATAATGAGCAGTTCTTC.

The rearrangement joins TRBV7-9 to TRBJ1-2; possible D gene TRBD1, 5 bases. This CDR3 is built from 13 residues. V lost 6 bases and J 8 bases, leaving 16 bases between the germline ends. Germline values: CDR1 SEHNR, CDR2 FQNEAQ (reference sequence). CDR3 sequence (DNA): TGTGCCAGCAGTTCAGGGATGTTCGGCGGCTACACCTTC. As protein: CASSSGMFGGYTF.

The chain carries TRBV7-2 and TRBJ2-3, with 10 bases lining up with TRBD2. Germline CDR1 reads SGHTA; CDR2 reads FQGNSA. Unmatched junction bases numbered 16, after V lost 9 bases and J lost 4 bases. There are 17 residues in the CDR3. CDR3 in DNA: TGTGCCAGTGCCGAGTACCCTAGCGGGGGCTCGGCAGATACGCAGTATTTT. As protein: CASAEYPSGGSADTQYF.

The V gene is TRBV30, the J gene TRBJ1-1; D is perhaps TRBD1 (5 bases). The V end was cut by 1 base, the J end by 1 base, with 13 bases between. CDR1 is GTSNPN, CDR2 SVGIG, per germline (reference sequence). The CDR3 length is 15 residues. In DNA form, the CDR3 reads TGTGCCTGGAGTGGCCACTCGGGGGGGAACACTGAAGCTTTCTTT. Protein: CAWSGHSGGNTEAFF.

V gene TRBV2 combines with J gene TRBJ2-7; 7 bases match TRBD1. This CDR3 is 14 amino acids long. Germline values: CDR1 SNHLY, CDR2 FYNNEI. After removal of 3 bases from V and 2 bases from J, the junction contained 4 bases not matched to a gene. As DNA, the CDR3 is TGTGCCAGCAGTGATCCTGACAGGGCCTACGAGCAGTACTTC. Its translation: CASSDPDRAYEQYF.

This chain's CDR3 is CASSFITGSYTEAFF. CDR3 sequence (DNA): TGTGCCAGCAGTTTCATCACAGGGTCATACACTGAAGCTTTCTTT. This rearrangement joins TRBV6-1 to TRBJ1-1; D possibly corresponds to TRBD1 (6 bases). Germline V CDR1 and CDR2: MNHNS, SASEGT. CDR3 length: 15 amino acids. V lost 5 bases and J lost 3, with 16 bases in between.

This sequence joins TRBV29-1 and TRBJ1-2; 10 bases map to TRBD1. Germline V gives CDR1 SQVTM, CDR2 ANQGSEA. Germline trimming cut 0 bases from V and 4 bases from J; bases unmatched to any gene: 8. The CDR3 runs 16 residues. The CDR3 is CSVEDRVGQGSYGYTF. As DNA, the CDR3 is TGCAGCGTTGAAGATCGGGTGGGACAGGGGTCCTATGGCTACACCTTC.

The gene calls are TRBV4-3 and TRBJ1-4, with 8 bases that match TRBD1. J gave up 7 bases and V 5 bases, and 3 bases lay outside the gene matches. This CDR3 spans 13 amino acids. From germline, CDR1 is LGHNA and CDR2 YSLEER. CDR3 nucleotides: TGCGCCAGCAGCAGGACAGGGAGTGAAAAACTGTTTTTT. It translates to CASSRTGSEKLFF.

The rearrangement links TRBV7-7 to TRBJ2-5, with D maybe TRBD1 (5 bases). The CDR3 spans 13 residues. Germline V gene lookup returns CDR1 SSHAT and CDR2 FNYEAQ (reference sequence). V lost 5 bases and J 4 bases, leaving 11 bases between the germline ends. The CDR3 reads CASSLTVVETQYF. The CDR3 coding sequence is TGTGCCAGCAGCCTGACAGTTGTAGAGACCCAGTACTTC.

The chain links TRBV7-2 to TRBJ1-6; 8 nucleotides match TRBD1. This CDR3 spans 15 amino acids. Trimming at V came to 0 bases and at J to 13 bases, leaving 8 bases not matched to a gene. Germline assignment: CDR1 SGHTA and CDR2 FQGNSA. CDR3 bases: TGTGCCAGCAGCTTAGCCGGACAGGGTTTGGCGCCCCTCCACTTT. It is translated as CASSLAGQGLAPLHF.

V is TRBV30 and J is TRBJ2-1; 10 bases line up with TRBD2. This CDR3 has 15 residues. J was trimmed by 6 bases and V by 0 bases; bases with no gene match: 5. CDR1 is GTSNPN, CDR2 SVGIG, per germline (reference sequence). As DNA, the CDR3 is TGTGCCTGGAGTGTAGCTAGCGGGGGCCCCAATGAGCAGTTCTTC. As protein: CAWSVASGGPNEQFF.

The CDR3 DNA sequence: TGTGCCAGCAGTCAGCGGGGGGCGGGCGACTACGAGCAGTACTTC. It translates to CASSQRGAGDYEQYF. The chain combines TRBV27 with TRBJ2-7, with 9 bases lining up with TRBD2. Losses at the gene ends were 5 bases for V and 3 bases for J; bases not matched to a gene: 8. Germline-derived CDR1 and CDR2 are MNHEY and SMNVEV (reference sequence). The length of the CDR3 is 15 residues.

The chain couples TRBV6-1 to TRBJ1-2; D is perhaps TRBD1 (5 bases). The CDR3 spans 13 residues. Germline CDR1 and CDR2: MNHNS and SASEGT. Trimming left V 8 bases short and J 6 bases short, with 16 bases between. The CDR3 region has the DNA TGTGCCAGCTCCCCCGGACCGGGGGATGGCTACACCTTC. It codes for CASSPGPGDGYTF.

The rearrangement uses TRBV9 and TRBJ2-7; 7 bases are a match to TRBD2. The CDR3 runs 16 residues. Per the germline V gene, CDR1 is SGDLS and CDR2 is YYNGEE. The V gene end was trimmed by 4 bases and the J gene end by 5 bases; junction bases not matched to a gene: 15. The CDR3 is CASSPEGVGGKNEQYF. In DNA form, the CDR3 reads TGTGCCAGCAGCCCAGAAGGGGTGGGAGGGAAAAACGAGCAGTACTTC.

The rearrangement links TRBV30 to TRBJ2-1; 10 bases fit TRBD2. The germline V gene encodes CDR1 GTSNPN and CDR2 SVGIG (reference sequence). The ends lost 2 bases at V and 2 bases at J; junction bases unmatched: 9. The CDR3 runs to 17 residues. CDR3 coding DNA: TGTGCCTGGAGTAAGGTAGCGGGGGGATTAGCCTACAATGAGCAGTTCTTC. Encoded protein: CAWSKVAGGLAYNEQFF.

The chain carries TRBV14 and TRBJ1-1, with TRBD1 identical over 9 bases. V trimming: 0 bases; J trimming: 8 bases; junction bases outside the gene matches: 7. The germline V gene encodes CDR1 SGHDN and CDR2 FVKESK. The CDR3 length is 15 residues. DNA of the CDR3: TGTGCCAGCAGCCAAGAGAACCCGACAGGGGGAGAAGCTTTCTTT. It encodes CASSQENPTGGEAFF.

The CDR3 DNA sequence: TGTGCCAGCAGCTCGCTGACAGAAACCTACGAGCAGTACTTC. Its translation: CASSSLTETYEQYF. J is TRBJ2-7 and V is TRBV7-9; D might be TRBD1 (5 bases). Trimming cost V 4 bases and J 2 bases, with 12 bases left between them. This CDR3 has 14 residues. CDR1 is SEHNR, CDR2 FQNEAQ, per germline (reference sequence).

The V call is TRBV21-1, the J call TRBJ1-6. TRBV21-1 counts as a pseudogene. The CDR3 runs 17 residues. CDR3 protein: CASSKARRLSYNSPLHF. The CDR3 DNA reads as TGTGCCAGCAGCAAAGCGCGAAGACTCTCCTATAATTCACCCCTCCACTTT.